The subject of this entry is one T cell receptor beta chain. In the same sample, other DNA sequences code for this CDR3. This sample stems from a study of blood T cell repertoires in COVID-19. Study-wide context: From T cells, B-cell-depleted T cells, or PBMCs came the material, which was cDNA or gDNA.

Patients from Seattle were sampled longitudinally, starting during active infection. In the authors' workflow: Scientists estimated how many nucleated cells there were by amplifying reference gene primers. Using immunoSEQ multiplex PCR, the repertoire was profiled, and TCRdb retains in-frame clones only, with some absent. That table furnishes V, J and clone size, whereas the DNA furnished D and trimming. The data hold 200,000 to 250,000 clones, with approximately 90% observed a single time. Germline V gene data show CDR1 as SEHNR and CDR2 as FQNEAQ (reference sequence). Trimming removed 5 bases at V and 2 bases at J, with 10 bases between. The CDR3 is made up of 14 amino acids.

Sequenced material: peripheral blood. The rearrangement links TRBV7-9 to TRBJ1-5, with D maybe TRBD1 (6 bases). This receptor was obtained from a woman in her forties or fifties with COVID-19, enrolled during active disease. CDR3 region: CASSPPGGNQPQHF. CDR3 sequence (DNA): TGTGCCAGCAGCCCTCCAGGGGGCAATCAGCCCCAGCATTTT.